The 8 T cell receptor beta chains given below trace back to one sample, sequenced in a study of shared clonotypes between healthy human individuals. Selected positively for CCR7 and CD45RO-negative, naive CD8 cells excluded terminally differentiated effector memory CD45RA+ cells. Using immunoSEQ multiplex PCR, the repertoire was profiled, and TCRdb retains in-frame clones only, with some absent. The sample lists almost 700,000 clones, around 90% occurring once. Sequenced material: naive CD8+ T cells sorted from blood. These receptors came from a man younger than 40 in good health.

The V gene is TRBV28, the J gene TRBJ2-7; 11 nucleotides agree with TRBD1. V was clipped by 4 bases and J by 5 bases; unmatched bases: 7. Germline CDR1 reads MDHEN; CDR2 reads SYDVKM. The length of the CDR3 is 15 residues. CDR3 DNA: TGTGCCAGCAGTTCCTTGGACAGGGGGCTCGACGAGCAGTACTTC. Translated: CASSSLDRGLDEQYF.

The V call is TRBV29-1, the J call TRBJ2-1, with TRBD2 identical over 8 bases. CDR3 length: 15 residues. J was trimmed by 8 bases and V by 2 bases; bases with no gene match: 11. Germline V gene lookup returns CDR1 SQVTM and CDR2 ANQGSEA. The CDR3 loop reads CSVEHMGLEGHEQFF. CDR3 in DNA: TGCAGCGTTGAACATATGGGACTAGAGGGCCATGAGCAGTTCTTC.

The chain has TRBV4-1 and TRBJ2-7; TRBD2 matches at 7 bases. Unmatched junction bases numbered 10, after V lost 4 bases and J lost 4 bases. This CDR3 spans 15 amino acids. Germline V CDR1 and CDR2: MGHRA, YSYEKL. CDR3: CASSLGEGRMYEQYF. The CDR3 nucleotides are TGCGCCAGCAGCCTCGGGGAGGGGAGGATGTACGAGCAGTACTTC.

This clone was detected only once. This chain connects TRBV27 to TRBJ1-3, with D uncertain. This CDR3 has 11 residues. Germline CDR1 MNHEY, CDR2 SMNVEV (reference sequence). Trimming stripped 9 bases from V and 2 bases from J, with 5 bases between. DNA for the CDR3: TGTGCCAGTAGGGCTGGAAACACCATATATTTT. Translated, it gives CASRAGNTIYF.

The chain couples TRBV10-3 to TRBJ2-5; a weak D match, TRBD2 (6 bases). The CDR3 has 16 residues. CDR1 is ENHRY, CDR2 SYGVKD, per germline. Trimming pared 0 bases from V and 5 bases from J, leaving 16 bases between. CDR3 sequence (DNA): TGTGCCATCAGTGAGTCAGGGACCTCGGGGGTGGAGACCCAGTACTTC. It translates to CAISESGTSGVETQYF.

This sequence joins TRBV7-9 and TRBJ2-1; 7 nucleotides agree with TRBD2. This CDR3 spans 14 amino acids. The V segment lost 2 bases and the J segment 10 bases; nucleotides outside the gene matches: 8. Per the germline V gene, CDR1 is SEHNR and CDR2 is FQNEAQ (reference sequence). CDR3 sequence: CASSLSEWREEQFF. CDR3 nucleotide sequence: TGTGCCAGCAGCTTATCGGAATGGCGGGAGGAGCAGTTCTTC.

This sequence joins TRBV19 and TRBJ1-2; TRBD1 might be the D (5 bases). The CDR3 sequence is 17 residues long. Per germline, CDR1 LNHDA and CDR2 SQIVND (reference sequence). V was pared by 3 bases and J by 3 bases, with 20 bases between. CDR3 in amino acids: CASSIGSRRGADYGYTF. CDR3 in DNA: TGTGCCAGTAGTATTGGATCTCGGAGGGGCGCCGACTATGGCTACACCTTC.

This chain connects TRBV11-2 to TRBJ2-1; D uncertain. This CDR3 comprises 15 residues. V was trimmed by 3 bases and J by 1 base, leaving 10 bases between them. CDR1 is SGHAT, CDR2 FQNNGV, per germline. CDR3 nucleotide sequence: TGTGCCAGCAGCTTCAGGAGCTTGTCCTACAATGAGCAGTTCTTC. It encodes CASSFRSLSYNEQFF.